This T cell receptor (beta chain) was obtained from a study of shared clonotypes between healthy human individuals. Both subsets, CD45RA+ naive and CD45RA-negative memory, were split from the CD4+ cells. The CDR3 contains 13 residues. V was trimmed by 6 bases and J by 5 bases, leaving 10 bases between them. Germline assignment: CDR1 KGHSH and CDR2 LQKENI. In the case of this clone: Its specificity is unknown. This sample also contains other DNA sequences that code for the same CDR3.

Study-wide results and limits: Clonotypes shared by all four donors outscored non-shared clonotypes in generation probability. Rarefaction revealed incomplete sorted-subset sequencing despite large depth.

Clones were read by immunoSEQ multiplex PCR, and TCRdb kept only the in-frame ones, dropping some. The table lists roughly 1 million clones, more than 75% of them singletons. The receptor was derived from a man aged 18 to 29 in good health. Some clones in this sample may be carry-over from other donors' samples. Sequencing was done on a sample of memory CD4+ T cells from PBMCs. As to subset: CD45RA-negative fraction. This chain links TRBV18 with TRBJ1-4; D perhaps matches TRBD1 (6 bases). The CDR3 is CASSPGQNEKLFF. In nucleotides, the CDR3 is TGTGCCAGCTCCCCGGGACAAAATGAAAAACTGTTTTTT.